This entry lists 20 T cell receptor beta chains sequenced from one sample in a study of CD8 T cells in Susac syndrome. Reverse transcription of about 0.5 to 1 ug RNA was carried out with random hexamers. MiXCR, applied by TCRdb to the immunoSEQ multiplex PCR reads, yields one record per CDR3 protein. Altogether 330,000 or so distinct CDR3 sequences are present, around 89% being singletons, with the ten largest covering around 0.18%. Sequenced: CD8+ T cells from PBMCs. The receptor source for this set is a human donor with multiple sclerosis.

The chain carries TRBV12-5 and TRBJ1-1; a possible D gene is TRBD1 (5 bases). The V gene's germline CDR1 is LGHNT and CDR2 FRNRAP. The V end lost 7 bases, the J end lost 4 bases, and 13 bases lay between the germline ends. The CDR3 is 13 amino acids. CDR3 region: CASALGGATEAFF. CDR3 sequence (DNA): TGTGCTAGTGCCCTTGGAGGGGCCACTGAAGCTTTCTTT.

The genes are TRBV4-3 and TRBJ2-3; 9 bases match TRBD1. This CDR3 region has 17 residues. After removal of 4 bases from V and 4 bases from J, the junction contained 12 bases not matched to a gene. Germline CDR1 reads LGHNA; CDR2 reads YSLEER. The CDR3 spells CASSREAHRGPSDTQYF. DNA of the CDR3: TGCGCCAGCAGCCGCGAGGCCCACAGGGGGCCCTCAGATACGCAGTATTTT.

The chain couples TRBV12-3 or TRBV12-4 to TRBJ2-5; the D gene is possibly TRBD2 (5 bases). Trimming pared 3 bases from V and 5 bases from J, leaving 10 bases between. This CDR3 comprises 13 residues. As DNA, the CDR3 is TGTGCCAGCAGTTTGCCTAGCCATGAGACCCAGTACTTC. It encodes CASSLPSHETQYF.

The chain links TRBV14 to TRBJ2-7; a weak D match, TRBD2 (5 bases). The CDR3 spans 14 residues. Germline assignment: CDR1 SGHDN and CDR2 FVKESK. Trimming took 4 bases from V and 5 from J, leaving 15 bases between them. Written as DNA, the CDR3 is TGTGCCAGCAGCCCAGTGACGGGGATACACGAGCAGTACTTC. Translation gives CASSPVTGIHEQYF.

This clonotype was counted a single time. The chain combines TRBV30 with TRBJ1-5; TRBD1 aligns across 9 bases. Trimming removed 2 bases from V and 5 bases from J; junction bases left unmatched: 4. Per the germline V gene, CDR1 is GTSNPN and CDR2 is SVGIG (reference sequence). The CDR3 loop spans 14 amino acids. The chain's CDR3 is CAWSNGQGYQPQHF. The CDR3 region has the DNA TGTGCCTGGAGTAACGGACAGGGGTATCAGCCCCAGCATTTT. The full variable domain, its missing parts supplied by reference TRBV30 and TRBJ1-5, is SQTIHQWPATLVQPVGSPLSLECTVEGTSNPNLYWYRQAAGRGLQLLFYSVGIGQISSEVPQNLSASRPQDRQFILSSKKLLLSDSGFYLCAWSNGQGYQPQHFGDGTRLSIL.

This clonotype was observed a few times. The V and J genes are TRBV6-1 and TRBJ1-5, with D possibly matching TRBD1 (6 bases). This CDR3 is 14 amino acids long. Germline CDR1 is MNHNS and CDR2 is SASEGT. V gave up 6 bases and J gave up 5 bases, with 14 bases separating them. This CDR3 is CASSRTVGYQPQHF. The CDR3 DNA is TGTGCCAGCAGCCGGACAGTAGGGTATCAGCCCCAGCATTTT.

The rearrangement uses TRBV14 and TRBJ2-5; D call uncertain. Germline lookup yields CDR1 SGHDN and CDR2 FVKESK. Trimming pared 0 bases from V and 5 bases from J, leaving 4 bases between. This CDR3 comprises 12 residues. The CDR3 nucleotides read TGTGCCAGCAGCCAAGATAGCGAGACCCAGTACTTC. Encoded protein: CASSQDSETQYF.

This chain links TRBV6-1 with TRBJ2-3; D gene unclear. Per the germline V gene, CDR1 is MNHNS and CDR2 is SASEGT. V was cut by 6 bases and J by 0 bases, with 16 bases left in between. CDR3 length equals 16 residues. The CDR3 here is CASRLSFGTSTDTQYF. The CDR3 coding sequence is TGTGCCAGCAGACTCTCATTCGGTACTAGCACAGATACGCAGTATTTT.

The chain has TRBV19 and TRBJ1-1, with a tentative D call TRBD1 (6 bases). V lost 6 bases and J lost 1, with 18 bases in between. CDR1 is LNHDA, CDR2 SQIVND, per germline (reference sequence). The CDR3 runs to 16 residues. CDR3 residues: CASRPDRSNRNTEAFF. DNA of the CDR3: TGTGCCAGTAGGCCTGACAGGAGCAACAGGAACACTGAAGCTTTCTTT.

CDR3 in DNA: TGTGCCAGCAGTCCGCCGACTTTGGAGACCCAGTACTTC. It is translated as CASSPPTLETQYF. The chain uses TRBV2 and TRBJ2-5; D is undetermined. The V end was cut by 5 bases, the J end by 5 bases, with 12 bases between. CDR1 and CDR2 (germline): SNHLY, FYNNEI. The CDR3 has 13 residues.

This chain connects TRBV7-9 to TRBJ2-7; D unresolved. The germline V and J ends were trimmed by 5 bases and 0 bases, with 17 bases remaining between them. There are 16 residues in the CDR3. CDR1 is SEHNR and CDR2 is FQNEAQ in the germline V gene (reference sequence). This CDR3 reads CASSPLTGPDSYEQYF. CDR3 nucleotides: TGTGCCAGCAGCCCCCTCACCGGCCCAGACTCCTACGAGCAGTACTTC. The whole variable domain, remainder taken from reference TRBV7-9 and TRBJ2-7, is DTGVSQNPRHKITKRGQNVTFRCDPISEHNRLYWYRQTLGQGPEFLTYFQNEAQLEKSRLLSDRFSAERPKGSFSTLEIQRTEQGDSAMYLCASSPLTGPDSYEQYFGPGTRLTVT.

V and J are TRBV7-9 and TRBJ1-3, with D perhaps matching TRBD1 (5 bases). Germline V gives CDR1 SEHNR, CDR2 FQNEAQ (reference sequence). Trimming cost V 8 bases and J 2 bases, with 10 bases left between them. The CDR3 spans 13 residues. The chain's CDR3 is CASGEGAGNTIYF. DNA for the CDR3: TGTGCCAGCGGTGAAGGGGCTGGAAACACCATATATTTT.

This sequence joins TRBV15 and TRBJ2-2; 10 nucleotides match TRBD1. This CDR3 comprises 15 residues. The ends lost 5 bases at V and 3 bases at J; junction bases unmatched: 3. Germline CDR1 reads LNHNV; CDR2 reads YYDKDF (reference sequence). The CDR3 here is CATSLGTGDTGELFF. CDR3 coding DNA: TGTGCCACCAGCTTAGGGACAGGGGACACCGGGGAGCTGTTTTTT.

The chain recombines TRBV5-1 with TRBJ1-6; a possible D gene is TRBD1 (5 bases). Trimming shortened V by 3 bases and J by 4 bases, and 11 bases separated the two germline ends. This CDR3 is built from 15 residues. Germline V lookup: CDR1 SGHRS, CDR2 YFSETQ. This chain's CDR3 is CASSSRDGYNSPLHF. The CDR3 DNA is TGCGCCAGCAGCTCCCGGGACGGGTATAATTCACCCCTCCACTTT.

The rearrangement joins TRBV5-4 to TRBJ2-7; perhaps TRBD2 as D (5 bases). V was clipped by 4 bases and J by 6 bases, with 20 bases between them. From germline, CDR1 is SGHNT and CDR2 YYREEE (reference sequence). The CDR3 loop spans 15 amino acids. In nucleotides, the CDR3 is TGTGCCAGCAGCACCCCGGGGTTTCCTCCCATCGAGCAGTACTTC. Translating it yields CASSTPGFPPIEQYF.

J is TRBJ2-1 and V is TRBV6-5; D perhaps matches TRBD2 (6 bases). Germline V gene data show CDR1 as MNHEY and CDR2 as SVGAGI. V lost 6 bases, J lost 0 bases, and 12 bases lay in between. The CDR3 spans 15 residues. CDR3 amino acids: CASREGLTSYNEQFF. DNA for the CDR3: TGTGCCAGCAGGGAGGGATTAACCTCCTACAATGAGCAGTTCTTC.

This chain connects TRBV27 to TRBJ2-7, with TRBD1 as a possible D gene (6 bases). CDR3 size: 13 residues. Germline V gene sequence: CDR1 MNHEY, CDR2 SMNVEV (reference sequence). V was trimmed by 5 bases and J by 3 bases, leaving 11 bases between them. Here the CDR3 reads CASSPGHHYEQYF. As DNA, the CDR3 is TGTGCCAGCAGTCCGGGACACCACTACGAGCAGTACTTC.

The chain is built from TRBV20-1 and TRBJ1-2; D remains ambiguous. CDR1 is DFQATT, CDR2 SNEGSKA, per germline (reference sequence). The CDR3 length is 13 residues. Deletions cut 2 bases from V and 3 bases from J, with 10 bases between. CDR3 in amino acids: CSARYQEDYGYTF. DNA of the CDR3: TGCAGTGCTAGATATCAGGAGGACTATGGCTACACCTTC.

The genes are TRBV13 and TRBJ1-2; a weak D match, TRBD1 (6 bases). Trimming removed 4 bases at V and 6 bases at J, with 12 bases between. The CDR3 sequence is 13 residues long. Per germline, CDR1 PRHDT and CDR2 FYEKMQ (reference sequence). The CDR3: CASSSSQGNGYTF. Written as DNA, the CDR3 is TGTGCCAGCAGCTCCTCACAGGGTAATGGCTACACCTTC.

The genes are TRBV6-1 and TRBJ1-6; D is unclear. V lost 2 bases to trimming and J lost 7 bases, with 12 bases between them. From germline, CDR1 is MNHNS and CDR2 SASEGT. The CDR3 runs to 15 residues. The CDR3 DNA reads TGTGCCAGCAGTGAATTGAAGGGCATAAATTCACCCCTCCACTTT. Protein: CASSELKGINSPLHF.